This T cell receptor (beta chain) was documented in a study of OX40 agonist ivuxolimab in advanced cancers. Profiled with immunoSEQ multiplex PCR; TCRdb holds only in-frame clones, not every one. The table includes around 94,000 clones, roughly 90% detected once. Germline V lookup: CDR1 LNHDA, CDR2 SQIVND (reference sequence). V lost 6 bases and J lost 0; bases outside the gene matches: 5. CDR3 length: 15 residues. Material: CD4+ or CD8+ T cells sorted from blood, obtained in a trial of the OX40 agonist ivuxolimab. The rearrangement links TRBV19 to TRBJ2-3, with TRBD2 matching over 8 bases. The TCR was taken from an adult with an advanced solid tumor such as melanoma, head and neck, liver or kidney cancer. The DNA for the CDR3 is TGTGCCAGTAGCCCAGCGGGGGTTAGCACAGATACGCAGTATTTT. This translates into CASSPAGVSTDTQYF.